This entry features one T cell receptor beta chain sequence. One end of the junction is discordant with germline, which a read error may explain. This sample is part of a study of shared clonotypes between healthy human individuals. For the study at large: Serving as donors were two women and a few men, whose ages spanned 18 to 49.

Under the authors' procedure: Filtering differed for immunoSEQ, which gave only junction sequences without quality scores. Clones were sequenced by immunoSEQ multiplex PCR, and TCRdb holds only the in-frame ones, with some missing. Clone size and the V and J calls come from that table; the DNA yielded D and trimming. The sample lists about 470,000 clones, 70% to 80% occurring once. Samples left unsorted employed tens of millions of PBMCs for genomic DNA. The germline V gene has CDR1 LNHDA and CDR2 SQIVND (reference sequence). This CDR3 spans 14 amino acids. The sample taken for sequencing was PBMCs. The gene calls are TRBV19 and TRBJ1-1; D not certain. The clonotype originates from a woman aged 40 to 50 in good health. Some clones in this sample may be carry-over from other donors' samples. The CDR3 nucleotides are TGTGCCAGTAGTCTAGAGGGAACGAACACTGAAGCTTTCTTT. As protein: CASSLEGTNTEAFF.